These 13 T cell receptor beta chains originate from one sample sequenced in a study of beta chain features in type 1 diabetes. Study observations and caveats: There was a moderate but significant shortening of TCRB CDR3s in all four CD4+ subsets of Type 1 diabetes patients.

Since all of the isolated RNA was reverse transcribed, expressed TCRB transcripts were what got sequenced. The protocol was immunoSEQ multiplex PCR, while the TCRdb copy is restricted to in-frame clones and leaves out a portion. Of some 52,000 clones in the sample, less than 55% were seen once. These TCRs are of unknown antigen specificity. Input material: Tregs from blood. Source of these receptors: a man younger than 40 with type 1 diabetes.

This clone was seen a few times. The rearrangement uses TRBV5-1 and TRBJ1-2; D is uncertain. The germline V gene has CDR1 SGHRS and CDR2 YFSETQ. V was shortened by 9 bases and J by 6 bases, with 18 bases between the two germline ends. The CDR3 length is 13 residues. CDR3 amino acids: CATKEGLEDGYTF. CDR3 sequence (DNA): TGCGCCACAAAGGAAGGACTAGAGGATGGCTACACCTTC. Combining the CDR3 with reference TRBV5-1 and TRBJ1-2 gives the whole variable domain KAGVTQTPRYLIKTRGQQVTLSCSPISGHRSVSWYQQTPGQGLQFLFEYFSETQRNKGNFPGRFSGRQFSNSRSEMNVSTLELGDSALYLCATKEGLEDGYTFGSGTRLTVV.

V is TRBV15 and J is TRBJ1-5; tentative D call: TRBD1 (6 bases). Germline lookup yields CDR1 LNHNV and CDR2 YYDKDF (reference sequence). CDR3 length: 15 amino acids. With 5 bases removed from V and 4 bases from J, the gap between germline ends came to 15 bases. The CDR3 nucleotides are TGTGCCACCAGCCTCTCGGGGGGCCGAAATCAGCCCCAGCATTTT. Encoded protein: CATSLSGGRNQPQHF.

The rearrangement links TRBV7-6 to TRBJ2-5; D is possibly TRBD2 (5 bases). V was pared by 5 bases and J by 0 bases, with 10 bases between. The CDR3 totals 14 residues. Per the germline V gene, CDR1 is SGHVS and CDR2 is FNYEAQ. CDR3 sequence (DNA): TGTGCCAGCAGCGCCACCGGGAACCAAGAGACCCAGTACTTC. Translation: CASSATGNQETQYF.

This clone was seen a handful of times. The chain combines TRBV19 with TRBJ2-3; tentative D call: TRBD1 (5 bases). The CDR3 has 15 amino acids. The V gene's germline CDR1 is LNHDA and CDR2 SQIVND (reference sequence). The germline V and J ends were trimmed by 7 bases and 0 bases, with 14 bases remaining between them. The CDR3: CASTPGGASTDTQYF. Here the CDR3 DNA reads TGTGCCAGTACCCCAGGTGGGGCTAGCACAGATACGCAGTATTTT.

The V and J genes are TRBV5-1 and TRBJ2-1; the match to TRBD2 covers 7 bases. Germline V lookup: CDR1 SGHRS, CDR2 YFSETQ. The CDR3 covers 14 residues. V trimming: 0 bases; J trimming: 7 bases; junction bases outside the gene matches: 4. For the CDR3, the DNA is TGCGCCAGCAGCTTGGTGGCTAGCGGTAATGAGCAGTTCTTC. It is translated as CASSLVASGNEQFF.

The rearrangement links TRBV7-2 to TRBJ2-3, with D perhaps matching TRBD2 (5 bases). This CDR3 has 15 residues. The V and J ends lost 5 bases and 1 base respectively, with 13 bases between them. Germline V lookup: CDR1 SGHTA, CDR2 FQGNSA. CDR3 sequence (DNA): TGTGCCAGCAGCCTAATAGCGATCGGCACAGATACGCAGTATTTT. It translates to CASSLIAIGTDTQYF.

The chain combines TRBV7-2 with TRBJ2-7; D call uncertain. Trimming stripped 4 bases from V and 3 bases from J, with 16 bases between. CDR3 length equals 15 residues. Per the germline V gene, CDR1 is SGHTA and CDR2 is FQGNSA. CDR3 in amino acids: CASSYRQDSNYEQYF. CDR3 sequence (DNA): TGTGCCAGCAGCTACAGACAAGATTCCAACTACGAGCAGTACTTC.

Written as DNA, the CDR3 is TGTGCCAGCAGTTTCCCGCGACAGGGGAATGAAAAACTGTTTTTT. Translated: CASSFPRQGNEKLFF. V gene TRBV28 combines with J gene TRBJ1-4, with 8 bases lining up with TRBD1. The germline V gene encodes CDR1 MDHEN and CDR2 SYDVKM. The CDR3 has 15 residues. J was trimmed by 5 bases and V by 3 bases; bases with no gene match: 5. Full variable domain (remainder filled in from reference TRBV28 and TRBJ1-4): DVKVTQSSRYLVKRTGEKVFLECVQDMDHENMFWYRQDPGLGLRLIYFSYDVKMKEKGDIPEGYSVSREKKERFSLILESASTNQTSMYLCASSFPRQGNEKLFFGSGTQLSVL.

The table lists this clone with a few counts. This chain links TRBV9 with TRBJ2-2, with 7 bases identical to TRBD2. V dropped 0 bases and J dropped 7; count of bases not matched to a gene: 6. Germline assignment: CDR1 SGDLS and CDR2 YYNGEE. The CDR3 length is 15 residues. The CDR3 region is CASSVAGRAGGELFF. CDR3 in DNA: TGTGCCAGCAGCGTAGCGGGGAGGGCGGGCGGGGAGCTGTTTTTT.

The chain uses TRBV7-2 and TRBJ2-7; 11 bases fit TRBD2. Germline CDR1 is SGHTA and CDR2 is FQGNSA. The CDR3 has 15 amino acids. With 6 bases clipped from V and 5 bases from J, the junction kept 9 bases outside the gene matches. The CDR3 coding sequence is TGTGCCAGCAGTTTAAGACTAGCGGGGTCCGACGAGCAGTACTTC. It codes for CASSLRLAGSDEQYF.

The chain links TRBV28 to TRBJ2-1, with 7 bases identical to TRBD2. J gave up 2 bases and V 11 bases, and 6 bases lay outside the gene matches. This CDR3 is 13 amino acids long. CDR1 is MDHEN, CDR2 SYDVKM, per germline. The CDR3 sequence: CAHQAGAYNEQFF. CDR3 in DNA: TGTGCCCATCAGGCGGGAGCCTACAATGAGCAGTTCTTC.

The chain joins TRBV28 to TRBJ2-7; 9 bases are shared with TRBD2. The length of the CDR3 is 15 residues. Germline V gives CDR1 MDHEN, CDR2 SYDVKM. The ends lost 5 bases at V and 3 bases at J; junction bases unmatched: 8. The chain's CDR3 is CASSLSGSPLYEQYF. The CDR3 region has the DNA TGTGCCAGCAGTCTTAGCGGGAGCCCCCTCTACGAGCAGTACTTC.

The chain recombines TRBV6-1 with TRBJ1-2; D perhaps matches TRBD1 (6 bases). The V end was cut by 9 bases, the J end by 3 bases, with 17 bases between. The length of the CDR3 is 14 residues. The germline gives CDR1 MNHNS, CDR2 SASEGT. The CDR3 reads CASIQGSIDYGYTF. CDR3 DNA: TGTGCCAGTATACAGGGAAGCATCGACTATGGCTACACCTTC.